This T cell receptor beta chain was captured by sequencing in a study of OX40 agonist ivuxolimab in advanced cancers. Study-level information: Every 2 weeks, patients received ivuxolimab intravenously, dosed at 0.01 to 10 mg/kg.

Clones were read by immunoSEQ multiplex PCR, and TCRdb kept only the in-frame ones, dropping some. The sample shows 20,000 to 25,000 clones, just under 85% of them seen only once. Comment on this clone: Its antigen is undetermined.

General study results and limits: In the 0.1 to 3.0 mg/kg range, CD4+ and CD8+ blood T cells had expanded clonally by week 6.

V lost 3 bases to trimming and J lost 7 bases, with 7 bases between them. This CDR3 spans 11 amino acids. CDR1 SGDLS and CDR2 YYNGEE come from the germline V gene. The chain employs TRBV9 and TRBJ2-5, with D hard to call. The sequences come from CD4+ or CD8+ T cells sorted from blood, collected in a trial of the OX40 agonist ivuxolimab. This clonotype originated in an adult with an advanced solid tumor such as melanoma, head and neck, liver or kidney cancer. The CDR3 protein is CASSDGATQYF. CDR3 DNA sequence: TGTGCCAGCAGCGATGGAGCGACCCAGTACTTC. The variable domain in full, completed from reference TRBV9 and TRBJ2-5, reads DSGVTQTPKHLITATGQRVTLRCSPRSGDLSVYWYQQSLDQGLQFLIQYYNGEERAKGNILERFSAQQFPDLHSELNLSSLELGDSALYFCASSDGATQYFGPGTRLLVL.